The source of this T cell receptor beta chain is a study of regulatory T cells. Findings of the study overall: Hydrophobic residues at CDR3 positions 6 and 7 were enriched in conventional CD4+ T cells of CD3G-deficient patients.

The primer mix had 52 TRBV and 13 TRBJ primers. Using immunoSEQ multiplex PCR, the repertoire was profiled, and TCRdb retains in-frame clones only, with some absent. This sample has about 17,000 clones, with 75% to 85% found just once. CDR3 length equals 16 residues. Germline V gene lookup returns CDR1 MDHEN and CDR2 SYDVKM. V was shortened by 4 bases and J by 3 bases, with 18 bases between the two germline ends. Details on this clone: Its antigen is unidentified.

CD4+ cells were sorted into CD25-high CD127-low regulatory cells and CD25-low CD127-high conventional cells. V and J are TRBV28 and TRBJ1-2; maybe TRBD1 (6 bases). The sample taken for sequencing was conventional CD4+ T cells sorted from blood. The clonotype was recovered from a person in their thirties with CD3G deficiency. The CDR3 protein is CASSSRDILGDYGYTF. CDR3 nucleotides: TGTGCCAGCAGTTCCCGGGACATTCTAGGGGACTATGGCTACACCTTC.